The rows below give T cell receptor beta chains drawn from one sample of a study of cytomegalovirus exposure and HLA in healthy donors. The method was immunoSEQ multiplex PCR; TCRdb's version includes in-frame clones alone and lacks a portion of them. The sample includes 75,000 to 100,000 clones, 70% to 80% seen only once; the top ten take roughly 17%. The sample consisted of PBMCs. These receptors all come from a man aged 55 to 70 in good health and CMV-seropositive. The CDR3 runs from the conserved cysteine through the conserved F or W. D genes are given only for firm matches. Size is stated for part of the rows, as once, few or many counts, or as a class when the clone is expanded.

CDR3: CASCKGGAFSYEQYF
DNA: TGCGCCAGCTGCAAGGGAGGGGCCTTCTCCTACGAGCAGTACTTC
size: once
J: TRBJ2-7
D: TRBD2
V: TRBV5-1

CDR3: CASSLGEGYGYTF
DNA: TGTGCCAGCAGCTTGGGGGAGGGCTATGGCTACACCTTC
size: .
J: TRBJ1-2
D: .
V: TRBV11-2

CDR3: CASSHVPGQGAVGANVLTF
DNA: TGCGCCAGCAGCCATGTACCGGGACAGGGGGCGGTGGGGGCCAACGTCCTGACTTTC
size: few
J: TRBJ2-6
D: TRBD1
V: TRBV4-3

CDR3: CASSGYQGITTYEQYF
DNA: TGTGCCAGCAGCGGTTACCAGGGCATAACTACCTACGAGCAGTACTTC
size: .
J: TRBJ2-7
D: .
V: TRBV5-6

CDR3: CASSHRPQNRGQGETQYF
DNA: TGTGCCAGCAGCCATCGACCCCAGAACAGGGGGCAGGGCGAGACCCAGTACTTC
size: .
J: TRBJ2-5
D: TRBD1
V: TRBV7-2

CDR3: CASSLRTGRSSHEQYF
DNA: TGTGCCAGCAGCTTAAGGACAGGGCGCTCGAGTCACGAGCAGTACTTC
size: .
J: TRBJ2-7
D: TRBD1
V: TRBV13

CDR3: CASSELPGGRSDTQYF
DNA: TGTGCCAGCAGTGAACTTCCGGGGGGGCGTTCAGATACGCAGTATTTT
size: .
J: TRBJ2-3
D: TRBD2
V: TRBV2

CDR3: CASSLNREGDIQYF
DNA: TGTGCCAGCAGCTTAAACAGGGAGGGGGACATTCAGTACTTC
size: .
J: TRBJ2-4
D: .
V: TRBV7-9

CDR3: CASISLGWGVRNQPQHF
DNA: TGTGCCAGCATCTCCCTCGGGTGGGGAGTTCGAAATCAGCCCCAGCATTTT
size: .
J: TRBJ1-5
D: .
V: TRBV5-8

CDR3: CASSPGQQSSYEQYF
DNA: TGCGCCAGCAGCCCCGGACAGCAGAGCTCCTACGAGCAGTACTTC
size: .
J: TRBJ2-7
D: .
V: TRBV5-1

CDR3: CASSFGQYYNSPLHF
DNA: TGTGCCAGCAGCTTTGGACAGTACTATAATTCACCCCTCCACTTT
size: once
J: TRBJ1-6
D: .
V: TRBV5-8

CDR3: CASSLDRGFANVLTF
DNA: TGCGCCAGCAGCTTGGATCGGGGGTTTGCCAACGTCCTGACTTTC
size: few
J: TRBJ2-6
D: .
V: TRBV5-1

CDR3: CATTPAGMSADTQYF
DNA: TGTGCCACCACCCCGGCGGGGATGTCGGCAGATACGCAGTATTTT
size: .
J: TRBJ2-3
D: .
V: TRBV15

CDR3: CASSLDRVDEQFF
DNA: TGCGCCAGCAGCTTGGACAGGGTGGATGAGCAGTTCTTC
size: .
J: TRBJ2-1
D: .
V: TRBV5-1

CDR3: CASSAGQGVGYEQYF
DNA: TGCGCCAGCAGCGCGGGACAGGGGGTGGGCTACGAGCAGTACTTC
size: .
J: TRBJ2-7
D: TRBD1
V: TRBV5-1

CDR3: CASSHSTGTPFNQPQHF
DNA: TGTGCCAGCAGCCACTCAACAGGGACCCCCTTCAATCAGCCCCAGCATTTT
size: .
J: TRBJ1-5
D: .
V: TRBV5-6

CDR3: CASSSQGNEKLFF
DNA: TGTGCCAGCAGTTCGCAGGGGAATGAAAAACTGTTTTTT
size: .
J: TRBJ1-4
D: .
V: TRBV6-8